The TCR beta chain under discussion was sequenced for a study of PD-1 blockade in classical Hodgkin lymphoma. Across the study: The patients were dosed with nivolumab 3 mg/kg, infused intravenously every 2 weeks. Study results and caveats: While CD8+ TCR diversity did not rise significantly by C4D1, CD4+ TCR diversity did.

About this clone itself: Its target is not known.

Profiled with immunoSEQ multiplex PCR; TCRdb holds only in-frame clones, not every one. Here the sample spans around 90,000 clones, around 80% being singletons. The time point is: cycle 4 day 1 (C4D1), after more than five weeks of nivolumab. Each patient's relapse followed autologous stem cell transplantation, and brentuximab vedotin exposure varied. V was trimmed by 5 bases and J by 5 bases, leaving 10 bases between them. Germline loops: CDR1 SGHVS, CDR2 FNYEAQ. The CDR3 consists of 13 residues. This TCR came from a human donor with classical Hodgkin lymphoma. The J gene is TRBJ1-5, the V gene TRBV7-6; D may be TRBD1 (6 bases). This specimen consisted of peripheral blood mononuclear cells (PBMCs), obtained before the fourth cycle of nivolumab. Written as DNA, the CDR3 is TGTGCCAGCAGCCCAGGGGAGTATCAGCCCCAGCATTTT. This gives the protein CASSPGEYQPQHF. Full variable domain (outside the CDR3, taken from reference TRBV7-6 and TRBJ1-5): GAGVSQSPRYKVTKRGQDVALRCDPISGHVSLYWYRQALGQGPEFLTYFNYEAQQDKSGLPNDRFSAERPEGSISTLTIQRTEQRDSAMYRCASSPGEYQPQHFGDGTRLSIL.